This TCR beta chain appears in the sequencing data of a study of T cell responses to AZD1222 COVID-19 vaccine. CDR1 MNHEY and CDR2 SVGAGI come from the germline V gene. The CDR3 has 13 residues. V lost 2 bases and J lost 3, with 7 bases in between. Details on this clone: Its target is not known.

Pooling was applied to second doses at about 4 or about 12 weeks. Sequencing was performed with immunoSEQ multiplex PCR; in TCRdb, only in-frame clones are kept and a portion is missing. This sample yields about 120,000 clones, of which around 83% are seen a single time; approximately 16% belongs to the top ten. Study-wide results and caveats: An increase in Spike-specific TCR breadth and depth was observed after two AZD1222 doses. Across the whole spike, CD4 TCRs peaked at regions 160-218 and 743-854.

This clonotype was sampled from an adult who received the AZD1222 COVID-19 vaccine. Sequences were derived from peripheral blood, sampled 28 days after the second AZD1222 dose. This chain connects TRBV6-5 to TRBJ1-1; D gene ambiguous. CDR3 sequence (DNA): TGTGCCAGCAGTTACAGGGCGGACACTGAAGCTTTCTTT. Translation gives CASSYRADTEAFF.